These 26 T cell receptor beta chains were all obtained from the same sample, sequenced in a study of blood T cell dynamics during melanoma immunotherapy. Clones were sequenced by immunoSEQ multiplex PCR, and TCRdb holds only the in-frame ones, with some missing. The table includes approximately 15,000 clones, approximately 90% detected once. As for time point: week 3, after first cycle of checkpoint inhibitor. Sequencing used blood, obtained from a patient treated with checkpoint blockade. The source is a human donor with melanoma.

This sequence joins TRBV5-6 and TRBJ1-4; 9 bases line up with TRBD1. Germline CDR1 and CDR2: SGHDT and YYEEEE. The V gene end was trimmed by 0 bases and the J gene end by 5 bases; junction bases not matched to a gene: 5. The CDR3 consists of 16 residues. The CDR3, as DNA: TGTGCCAGCAGCTTGGCCTGGGACAGGGTAAATGAAAAACTGTTTTTT. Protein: CASSLAWDRVNEKLFF.

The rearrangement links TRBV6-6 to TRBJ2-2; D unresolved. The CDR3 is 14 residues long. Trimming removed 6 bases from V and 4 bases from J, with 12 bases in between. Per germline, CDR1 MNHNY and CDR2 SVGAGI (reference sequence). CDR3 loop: CASRPRLGTGELFF. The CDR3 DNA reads TGTGCCAGCAGACCACGGTTAGGCACCGGGGAGCTGTTTTTT.

In nucleotides, the CDR3 is TGTGCCAGTACGGAAAGCGGAGTCACAGATACGCAGTATTTT. It yields the protein CASTESGVTDTQYF. The chain recombines TRBV19 with TRBJ2-3, with D perhaps TRBD2 (5 bases). V lost 7 bases and J 2 bases, leaving 13 bases between the germline ends. CDR1 is LNHDA, CDR2 SQIVND, per germline (reference sequence). The CDR3 spans 14 residues.

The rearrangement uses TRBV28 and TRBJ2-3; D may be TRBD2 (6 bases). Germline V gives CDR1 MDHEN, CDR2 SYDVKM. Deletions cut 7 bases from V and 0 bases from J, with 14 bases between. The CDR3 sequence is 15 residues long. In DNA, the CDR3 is TGTGCCAGCAACAACGCCGGGACTAGCACAGATACGCAGTATTTT. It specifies CASNNAGTSTDTQYF.

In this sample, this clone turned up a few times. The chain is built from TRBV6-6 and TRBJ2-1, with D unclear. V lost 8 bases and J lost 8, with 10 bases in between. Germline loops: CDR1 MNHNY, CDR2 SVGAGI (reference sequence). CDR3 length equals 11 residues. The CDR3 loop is CASLRADEQFF. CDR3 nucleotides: TGTGCCAGCCTTCGAGCCGATGAGCAGTTCTTC.

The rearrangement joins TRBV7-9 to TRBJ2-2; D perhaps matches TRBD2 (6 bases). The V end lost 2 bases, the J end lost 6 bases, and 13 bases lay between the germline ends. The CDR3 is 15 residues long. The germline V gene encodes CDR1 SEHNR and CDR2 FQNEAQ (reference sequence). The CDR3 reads CASSLMAGSPGELFF. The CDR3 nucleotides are TGTGCCAGCAGCTTAATGGCGGGGTCTCCCGGGGAGCTGTTTTTT.

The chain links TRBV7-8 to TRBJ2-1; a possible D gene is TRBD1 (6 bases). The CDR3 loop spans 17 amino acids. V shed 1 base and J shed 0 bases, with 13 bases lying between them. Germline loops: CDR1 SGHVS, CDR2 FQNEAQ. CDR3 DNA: TGTGCCAGCAGCTTAGGACAGGCCCGTATCTCCTACAATGAGCAGTTCTTC. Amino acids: CASSLGQARISYNEQFF.

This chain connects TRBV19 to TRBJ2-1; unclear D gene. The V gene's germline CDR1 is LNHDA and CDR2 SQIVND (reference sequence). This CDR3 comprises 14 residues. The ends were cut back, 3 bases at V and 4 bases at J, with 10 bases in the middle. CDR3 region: CASSMTSPYNEQFF. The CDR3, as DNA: TGTGCCAGTAGTATGACCTCACCATACAATGAGCAGTTCTTC.

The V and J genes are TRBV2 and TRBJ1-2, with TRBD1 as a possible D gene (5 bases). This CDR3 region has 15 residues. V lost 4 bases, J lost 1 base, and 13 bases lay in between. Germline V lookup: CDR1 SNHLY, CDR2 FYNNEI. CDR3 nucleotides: TGTGCCAGCAGTGCTGGACATTCTGGTAACTATGGCTACACCTTC. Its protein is CASSAGHSGNYGYTF.

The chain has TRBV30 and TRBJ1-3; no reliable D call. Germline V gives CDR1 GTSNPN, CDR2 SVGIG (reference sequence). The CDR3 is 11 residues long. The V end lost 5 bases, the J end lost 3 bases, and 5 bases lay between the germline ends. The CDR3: CAWGSGNTIYF. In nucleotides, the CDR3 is TGTGCCTGGGGGAGTGGAAACACCATATATTTT. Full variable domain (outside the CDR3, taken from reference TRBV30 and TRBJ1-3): SQTIHQWPATLVQPVGSPLSLECTVEGTSNPNLYWYRQAAGRGLQLLFYSVGIGQISSEVPQNLSASRPQDRQFILSSKKLLLSDSGFYLCAWGSGNTIYFGEGSWLTVV.

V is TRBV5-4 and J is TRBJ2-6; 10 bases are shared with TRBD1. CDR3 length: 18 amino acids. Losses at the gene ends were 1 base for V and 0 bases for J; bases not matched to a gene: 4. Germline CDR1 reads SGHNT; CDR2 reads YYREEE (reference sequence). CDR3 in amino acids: CASSLRGQGLSGANVLTF. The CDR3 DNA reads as TGTGCCAGCAGCTTGAGGGGACAGGGGCTCTCTGGGGCCAACGTCCTGACTTTC.

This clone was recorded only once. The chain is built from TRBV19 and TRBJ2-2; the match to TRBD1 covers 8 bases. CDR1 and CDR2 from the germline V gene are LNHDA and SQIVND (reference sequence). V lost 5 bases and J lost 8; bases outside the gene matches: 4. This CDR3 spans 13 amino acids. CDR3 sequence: CASSGQGAGELFF. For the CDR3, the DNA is TGTGCCAGTAGTGGGCAGGGGGCAGGGGAGCTGTTTTTT.

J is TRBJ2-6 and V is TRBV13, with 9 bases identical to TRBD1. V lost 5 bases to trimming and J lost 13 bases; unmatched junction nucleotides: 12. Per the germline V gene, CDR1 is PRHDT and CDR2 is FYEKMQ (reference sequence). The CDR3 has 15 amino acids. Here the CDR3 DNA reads TGTGCCAGCAGCCTAAAGACAGGGGGAGTTTTGGTCCTGACTTTC. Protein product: CASSLKTGGVLVLTF.

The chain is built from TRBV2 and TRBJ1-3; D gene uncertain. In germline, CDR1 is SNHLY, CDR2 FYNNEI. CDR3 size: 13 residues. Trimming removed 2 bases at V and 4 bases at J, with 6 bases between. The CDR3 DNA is TGTGCCAGCAGTGAATATAAGGGAAACACCATATATTTT. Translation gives CASSEYKGNTIYF.

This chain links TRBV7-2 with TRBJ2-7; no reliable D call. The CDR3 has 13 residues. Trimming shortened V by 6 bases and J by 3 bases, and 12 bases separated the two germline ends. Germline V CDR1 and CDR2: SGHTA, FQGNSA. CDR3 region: CASSLQINYEQYF. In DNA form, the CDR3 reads TGTGCCAGCAGTTTACAGATAAACTACGAGCAGTACTTC.

CDR3 nucleotide sequence: TGTGCCAGCAGCTTGGCCCGTCTTAATGAGCAGTTCTTC. As protein: CASSLARLNEQFF. The V call is TRBV5-4, the J call TRBJ2-1; D unclear. CDR1 and CDR2 (germline): SGHNT, YYREEE (reference sequence). V lost 0 bases and J 7 bases, leaving 8 bases between the germline ends. The CDR3 is made up of 13 amino acids.

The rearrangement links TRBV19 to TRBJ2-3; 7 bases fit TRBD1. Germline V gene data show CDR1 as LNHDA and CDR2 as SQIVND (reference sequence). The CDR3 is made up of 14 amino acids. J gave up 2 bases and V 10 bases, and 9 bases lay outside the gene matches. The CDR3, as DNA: TGTGCCACCAGGGACAGAACCAACACAGATACGCAGTATTTT. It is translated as CATRDRTNTDTQYF.

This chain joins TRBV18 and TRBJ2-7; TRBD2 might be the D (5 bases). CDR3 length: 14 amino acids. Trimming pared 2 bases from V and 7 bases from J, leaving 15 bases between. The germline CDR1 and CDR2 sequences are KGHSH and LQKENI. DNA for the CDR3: TGTGCCAGCTCACCAGCCGCAATAGCGAGGGAGCAGTACTTC. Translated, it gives CASSPAAIAREQYF. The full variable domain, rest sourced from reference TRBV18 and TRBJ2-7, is NAGVMQNPRHLVRRRGQEARLRCSPMKGHSHVYWYRQLPEEGLKFMVYLQKENIIDESGMPKERFSAEFPKEGPSILRIQQVVRGDSAAYFCASSPAAIAREQYFGPGTRLTVT.

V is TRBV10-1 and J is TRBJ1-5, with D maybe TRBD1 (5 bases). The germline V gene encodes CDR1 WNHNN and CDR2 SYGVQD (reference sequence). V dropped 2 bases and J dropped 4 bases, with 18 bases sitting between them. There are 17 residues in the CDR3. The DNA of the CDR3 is TGCGCCAGCAGTGAGGGGGCAGGCAATATAGAAAATCAGCCCCAGCATTTT. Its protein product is CASSEGAGNIENQPQHF.

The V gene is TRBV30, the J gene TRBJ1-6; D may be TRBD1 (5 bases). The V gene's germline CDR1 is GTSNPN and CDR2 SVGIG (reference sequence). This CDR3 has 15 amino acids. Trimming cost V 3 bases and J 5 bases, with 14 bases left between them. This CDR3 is CAWRRERGNNSPLHF. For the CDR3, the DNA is TGTGCCTGGAGGCGCGAACGGGGCAATAATTCACCCCTCCACTTT.

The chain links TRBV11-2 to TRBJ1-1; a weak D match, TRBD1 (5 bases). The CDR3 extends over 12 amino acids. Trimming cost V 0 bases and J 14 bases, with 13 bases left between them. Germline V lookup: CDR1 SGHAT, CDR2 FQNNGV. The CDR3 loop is CASSLDRADSFF. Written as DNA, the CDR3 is TGTGCCAGCAGCTTAGATCGGGCAGACAGCTTCTTT. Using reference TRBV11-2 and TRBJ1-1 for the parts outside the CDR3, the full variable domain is EAGVAQSPRYKIIEKRQSVAFWCNPISGHATLYWYQQILGQGPKLLIQFQNNGVVDDSQLPKDRFSAERLKGVDSTLKIQPAKLEDSAVYLCASSLDRADSFFGQGTRLTVV.

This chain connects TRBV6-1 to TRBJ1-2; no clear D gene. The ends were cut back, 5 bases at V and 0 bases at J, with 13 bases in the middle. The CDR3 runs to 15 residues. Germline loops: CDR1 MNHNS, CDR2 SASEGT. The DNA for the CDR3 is TGTGCCAGCAGTCCCCAGCAGGCGGCTAACTATGGCTACACCTTC. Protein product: CASSPQQAANYGYTF.

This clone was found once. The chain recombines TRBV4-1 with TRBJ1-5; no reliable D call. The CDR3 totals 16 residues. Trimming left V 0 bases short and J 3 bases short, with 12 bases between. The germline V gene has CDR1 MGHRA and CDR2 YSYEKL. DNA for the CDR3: TGCGCCAGCAGCCAAGAGGAGGGTGTTGTCAATCAGCCCCAGCATTTT. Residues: CASSQEEGVVNQPQHF.

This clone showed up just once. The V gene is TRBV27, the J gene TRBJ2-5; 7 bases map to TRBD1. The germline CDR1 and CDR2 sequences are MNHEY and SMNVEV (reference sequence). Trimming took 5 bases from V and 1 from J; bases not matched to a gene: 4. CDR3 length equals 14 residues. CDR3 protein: CASSPRTGQETQYF. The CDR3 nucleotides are TGTGCCAGCAGTCCCCGGACAGGCCAAGAGACCCAGTACTTC.

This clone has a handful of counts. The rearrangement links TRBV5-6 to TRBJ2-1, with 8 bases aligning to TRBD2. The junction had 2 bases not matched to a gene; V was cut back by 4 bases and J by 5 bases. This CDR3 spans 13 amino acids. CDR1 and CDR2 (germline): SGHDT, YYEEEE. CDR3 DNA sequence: TGTGCCAGCAGCCCGGGACTAGACAATGAGCAGTTCTTC. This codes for CASSPGLDNEQFF. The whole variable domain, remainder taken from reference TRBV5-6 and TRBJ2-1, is DAGVTQSPTHLIKTRGQQVTLRCSPKSGHDTVSWYQQALGQGPQFIFQYYEEEERQRGNFPDRFSGHQFPNYSSELNVNALLLGDSALYLCASSPGLDNEQFFGPGTRLTVL.

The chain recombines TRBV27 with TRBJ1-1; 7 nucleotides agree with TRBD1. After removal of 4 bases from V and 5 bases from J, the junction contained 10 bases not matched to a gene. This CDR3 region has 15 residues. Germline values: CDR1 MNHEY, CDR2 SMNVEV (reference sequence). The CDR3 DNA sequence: TGTGCCAGCAGTTCCCTGAGGCCCAGGGGGACTGAAGCTTTCTTT. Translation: CASSSLRPRGTEAFF.